The 21 T cell receptor beta chains reported below all come from one sample, sequenced in a study of cytomegalovirus exposure and HLA in healthy donors. Assay: immunoSEQ multiplex PCR; the TCRdb copy retains only in-frame clones and omits some. The data hold 170,000 or so clones, with 84% observed a single time. The source material was PBMCs. These receptor sequences come from a woman under 30 in good health and CMV-seropositive.

The J gene is TRBJ1-3, the V gene TRBV4-3, with D possibly being TRBD1 (6 bases). The CDR3 consists of 15 residues. In germline, CDR1 is LGHNA, CDR2 YSLEER. V gave up 6 bases and J gave up 2 bases, with 14 bases separating them. The CDR3 DNA sequence: TGCGCCAGCAGTCAGGATGCAGGGGCTGGAAACACCATATATTTT. Its protein is CASSQDAGAGNTIYF.

The CDR3 sequence is CASSKDSSNYGYTF. CDR3 nucleotides: TGTGCCAGCAGCAAGGACAGCTCTAACTATGGCTACACCTTC. This chain connects TRBV7-9 to TRBJ1-2; perhaps TRBD1 as D (6 bases). V lost 5 bases and J lost 0, with 10 bases in between. This CDR3 has 14 residues. The V gene's germline CDR1 is SEHNR and CDR2 FQNEAQ (reference sequence).

The chain uses TRBV7-2 and TRBJ2-7; 8 bases align to TRBD2. V gave up 4 bases and J gave up 2 bases; unmatched junction bases: 10. This CDR3 has 16 amino acids. Germline V gene sequence: CDR1 SGHTA, CDR2 FQGNSA. CDR3 sequence (DNA): TGTGCCAGCAGCTCCGTTCTTAGCGGGGCCCCCTACGAGCAGTACTTC. Translated: CASSSVLSGAPYEQYF.

The rearrangement links TRBV9 to TRBJ1-2, with TRBD1 matching over 12 bases. The length of the CDR3 is 16 residues. V lost 1 base and J lost 7; bases outside the gene matches: 8. CDR1 and CDR2 (germline): SGDLS, YYNGEE. DNA of the CDR3: TGTGCCAGCAGCGTAAGTGGGACAGGGGGCAAAAGTGGCTACACCTTC. Amino acid sequence: CASSVSGTGGKSGYTF.

The gene calls are TRBV5-1 and TRBJ2-7, with D perhaps matching TRBD1 (5 bases). Germline-derived CDR1 and CDR2 are SGHRS and YFSETQ. The CDR3 consists of 14 residues. Trimming removed 5 bases from V and 0 bases from J, with 12 bases in between. Written as DNA, the CDR3 is TGCGCCAGCAGTCCGGACACGAGCTCCTACGAGCAGTACTTC. The encoded protein is CASSPDTSSYEQYF.

This rearrangement joins TRBV19 to TRBJ2-6; 9 bases map to TRBD1. CDR1 LNHDA and CDR2 SQIVND come from the germline V gene (reference sequence). This CDR3 is 16 amino acids long. The ends lost 4 bases at V and 2 bases at J; junction bases unmatched: 3. CDR3: CASSSRDRAGANVLTF. Written as DNA, the CDR3 is TGTGCCAGTAGTAGCCGGGACAGGGCTGGGGCCAACGTCCTGACTTTC.

This chain connects TRBV9 to TRBJ2-2; D is unresolved. The CDR3 totals 15 residues. Germline V CDR1 and CDR2: SGDLS, YYNGEE. The V and J ends lost 3 bases and 3 bases respectively, with 12 bases between them. CDR3: CASSDPIGDTGELFF. DNA for the CDR3: TGTGCCAGCAGCGACCCGATAGGAGACACCGGGGAGCTGTTTTTT.

The V gene is TRBV7-8, the J gene TRBJ2-7, with 7 bases that match TRBD1. This CDR3 region has 17 residues. Per the germline V gene, CDR1 is SGHVS and CDR2 is FQNEAQ. J gave up 0 bases and V 5 bases, and 13 bases lay outside the gene matches. The CDR3 DNA is TGTGCCAGCAGCCCCCCCTGGGGACAGACGAGCTCCTACGAGCAGTACTTC. This codes for CASSPPWGQTSSYEQYF. Full variable domain (outside the CDR3, taken from reference TRBV7-8 and TRBJ2-7): GAGVSQSPRYKVAKRGQDVALRCDPISGHVSLFWYQQALGQGPEFLTYFQNEAQLDKSGLPSDRFFAERPEGSVSTLKIQRTQQEDSAVYLCASSPPWGQTSSYEQYFGPGTRLTVT.

This chain links TRBV20-1 with TRBJ2-2; no firm D call. Germline V gene data show CDR1 as DFQATT and CDR2 as SNEGSKA (reference sequence). The CDR3 loop spans 11 amino acids. V lost 6 bases to trimming and J lost 8 bases, with 10 bases between them. CDR3: CSAAKEGELFF. Here the CDR3 DNA reads TGCAGTGCCGCGAAGGAGGGGGAGCTGTTTTTT.

The chain is built from TRBV10-3 and TRBJ2-7; 9 nucleotides agree with TRBD1. The V and J ends lost 6 bases and 1 base, in that order; junction bases with no gene match: 4. The CDR3 extends over 14 amino acids. Germline loops: CDR1 ENHRY, CDR2 SYGVKD. In DNA form, the CDR3 reads TGTGCCATCAGCACTGGGACAGGGTCCTACGAGCAGTACTTC. It codes for CAISTGTGSYEQYF.

A single count supports this clone. This chain uses TRBV5-1 with TRBJ2-3; D possibly corresponds to TRBD1 (6 bases). The CDR3 is 15 amino acids. The germline CDR1 and CDR2 sequences are SGHRS and YFSETQ. V dropped 1 base and J dropped 3 bases, with 12 bases sitting between them. The CDR3: CASSLRGDRTDTQYF. CDR3 nucleotides: TGCGCCAGCAGCTTGAGAGGAGACAGGACAGATACGCAGTATTTT.

This chain joins TRBV6-1 and TRBJ2-7, with a tentative D call TRBD1 (6 bases). Germline V gives CDR1 MNHNS, CDR2 SASEGT. This CDR3 has 15 amino acids. V was cut by 1 base and J by 0 bases, with 10 bases left in between. The CDR3: CASSEEGTSSYEQYF. The CDR3 DNA sequence: TGTGCCAGCAGTGAAGAGGGGACAAGCTCCTACGAGCAGTACTTC.

This chain links TRBV5-1 with TRBJ2-1, with TRBD1 matching over 10 bases. The CDR3 is made up of 13 amino acids. The ends lost 6 bases at V and 7 bases at J; junction bases unmatched: 4. The germline V gene encodes CDR1 SGHRS and CDR2 YFSETQ. The CDR3 DNA follows: TGCGCCAGCAAGGGACAGGGGCGGAATGAGCAGTTCTTC. Encoded protein: CASKGQGRNEQFF.

This chain joins TRBV5-1 and TRBJ2-5, with D perhaps matching TRBD2 (5 bases). V lost 5 bases, J lost 1 base, and 15 bases lay in between. There are 15 residues in the CDR3. The V gene's germline CDR1 is SGHRS and CDR2 YFSETQ. This CDR3 reads CASSSNPAGQETQYF. The DNA for the CDR3 is TGCGCCAGCAGTTCTAATCCCGCGGGCCAAGAGACCCAGTACTTC.

This clone was recorded once. V is TRBV29-1 and J is TRBJ2-1, with a possible D match to TRBD1 (6 bases). This CDR3 is 12 amino acids long. Trimming cost V 8 bases and J 10 bases, with 18 bases left between them. Germline V gives CDR1 SQVTM, CDR2 ANQGSEA. The CDR3 nucleotides are TGCAGCTCTAACGATGGGACACCGGAGCAGTTCTTC. Amino acids: CSSNDGTPEQFF.

The genes are TRBV29-1 and TRBJ1-1, with D uncertain. Germline V gene lookup returns CDR1 SQVTM and CDR2 ANQGSEA. The CDR3 is made up of 13 amino acids. V lost 5 bases and J lost 0, with 10 bases in between. The CDR3 DNA sequence: TGCAGCGTTCGGTCGGGGTTGAACACTGAAGCTTTCTTT. This encodes CSVRSGLNTEAFF.

This clone was seen just once. The genes are TRBV4-1 and TRBJ1-2; D gene ambiguous. V was trimmed by 1 base and J by 2 bases, leaving 8 bases between them. Germline V gene data show CDR1 as MGHRA and CDR2 as YSYEKL. This CDR3 is 14 amino acids long. The CDR3 coding sequence is TGCGCCAGCAGCCAAGTCCGTATAAACTATGGCTACACCTTC. Translated: CASSQVRINYGYTF.

The chain couples TRBV5-1 to TRBJ2-5; possibly TRBD1 for D (6 bases). Germline values: CDR1 SGHRS, CDR2 YFSETQ. The CDR3 length is 14 residues. Trimming removed 4 bases at V and 5 bases at J, with 15 bases between. In DNA, the CDR3 is TGCGCCAGCAGCGGCCAGGGGTGGGGCGAGACCCAGTACTTC. Its protein product is CASSGQGWGETQYF.

CDR3 amino acids: CSASNNEQFF. In DNA, the CDR3 is TGCAGTGCGTCAAACAATGAGCAGTTCTTC. The J gene is TRBJ2-1, the V gene TRBV20-1; D unclear. Between the trimmed V and J ends, which lost 6 bases and 5 bases, there was a span of 5 bases. CDR1 DFQATT and CDR2 SNEGSKA come from the germline V gene (reference sequence). This CDR3 has 10 residues.

The rearrangement joins TRBV4-1 to TRBJ2-5; D unclear. Germline assignment: CDR1 MGHRA and CDR2 YSYEKL. This CDR3 region has 16 residues. Between the trimmed V and J ends, which lost 0 bases and 5 bases, there was a span of 16 bases. The DNA of the CDR3 is TGCGCCAGCAGCCAAGAACTTCGGTCTATAGTTGAGACCCAGTACTTC. This gives the protein CASSQELRSIVETQYF.

V and J are TRBV5-4 and TRBJ2-2; TRBD2 agrees at 14 bases. V dropped 3 bases and J dropped 7; count of bases not matched to a gene: 11. The CDR3 is 18 amino acids. The V gene's germline CDR1 is SGHNT and CDR2 YYREEE (reference sequence). CDR3 protein: CASSSGLAGAREGGELFF. CDR3 nucleotide sequence: TGTGCCAGCAGCTCGGGACTAGCGGGGGCCCGGGAAGGCGGGGAGCTGTTTTTT.